The 28 T cell receptor beta chains below come from one sample, sequenced in a study of blood T cell repertoires in COVID-19. Using immunoSEQ multiplex PCR, the repertoire was profiled, and TCRdb retains in-frame clones only, with some absent. Of around 71,000 clones in the sample, about three quarters were seen once. The sample taken for sequencing was peripheral blood. The receptor set was obtained from a woman aged 80 or over with active or convalescent COVID-19.

This clone turned up a few times. The chain employs TRBV19 and TRBJ2-7; a possible D gene is TRBD1 (6 bases). The CDR3 contains 14 residues. Germline V CDR1 and CDR2: LNHDA, SQIVND (reference sequence). Trimming removed 5 bases from V and 3 bases from J, with 14 bases in between. The CDR3 region has the DNA TGTGCCAGTAGTGTTCTCAGGGGTCACTACGAGCAGTACTTC. It is translated as CASSVLRGHYEQYF.

This rearrangement joins TRBV3-1 (or the pseudogene TRBV3-2) to TRBJ2-3; 16 bases line up with TRBD2. CDR1 is LGHDT and CDR2 is YNNKEL in the germline V gene (reference sequence). After removal of 0 bases from V and 2 bases from J, the junction contained 8 bases not matched to a gene. The CDR3 spans 20 residues. CDR3 residues: CASSQDQGLAGGPPTDTQYF. Here the CDR3 DNA reads TGTGCCAGCAGCCAAGATCAGGGACTAGCGGGGGGGCCTCCCACAGATACGCAGTATTTT.

V and J are TRBV29-1 and TRBJ1-2; 8 bases match TRBD1. The CDR3 sequence is 14 residues long. V gave up 3 bases and J gave up 4 bases; unmatched junction bases: 7. CDR1 is SQVTM, CDR2 ANQGSEA, per germline. The CDR3 sequence: CSVDWSGGGYGYTF. CDR3 in DNA: TGCAGCGTTGATTGGTCAGGGGGCGGCTATGGCTACACCTTC.

V gene TRBV29-1 combines with J gene TRBJ1-2, with a tentative D call TRBD1 (6 bases). Trimming removed 8 bases at V and 8 bases at J, with 15 bases between. Germline CDR1 is SQVTM and CDR2 is ANQGSEA. The length of the CDR3 is 11 residues. In DNA, the CDR3 is TGCAGCATCCGAAGGGGGAGCGGCTACACCTTC. Its translation is CSIRRGSGYTF.

Only one count was recorded for this clone. J is TRBJ1-2 and V is TRBV3-1 (or the pseudogene TRBV3-2); D remains unclear. The V end lost 0 bases, the J end lost 2 bases, and 10 bases lay between the germline ends. CDR1 is LGHDT and CDR2 is YNNKEL in the germline V gene (reference sequence). The CDR3 runs to 15 residues. The DNA for the CDR3 is TGTGCCAGCAGCCAAGATACACAGTCAAACTATGGCTACACCTTC. Encoded protein: CASSQDTQSNYGYTF.

The chain couples TRBV27 to TRBJ2-5; possibly TRBD2 for D (5 bases). In germline, CDR1 is MNHEY, CDR2 SMNVEV (reference sequence). V was clipped by 2 bases and J by 5 bases, with 9 bases between them. The CDR3 covers 13 residues. The CDR3 bases are TGTGCCAGCAGTTTACACGGGGTGGAGACCCAGTACTTC. Translation gives CASSLHGVETQYF.

This chain uses TRBV7-9 with TRBJ2-7; D is ambiguous. Deletions cut 3 bases from V and 3 bases from J, with 6 bases between. The CDR3 spans 12 residues. From germline, CDR1 is SEHNR and CDR2 FQNEAQ (reference sequence). CDR3 bases: TGTGCCAGCAGCTTTTCACTCTACGAGCAGTACTTC. Translated: CASSFSLYEQYF.

V is TRBV5-1 and J is TRBJ1-1; TRBD1 matches at 8 bases. Germline loops: CDR1 SGHRS, CDR2 YFSETQ. J lost 5 bases, V lost 0 bases, and 12 bases had no gene match. The CDR3 runs 17 residues. The CDR3: CASSLGGHATGATEAFF. CDR3 DNA sequence: TGCGCCAGCAGCTTGGGTGGGCATGCGACAGGGGCGACTGAAGCTTTCTTT.

V and J are TRBV5-1 and TRBJ2-2; the D gene is possibly TRBD2 (6 bases). The germline CDR1 and CDR2 sequences are SGHRS and YFSETQ. The CDR3 runs 15 residues. Trimming cost V 3 bases and J 0 bases, with 9 bases left between them. CDR3 sequence (DNA): TGCGCCAGCAGCTCGGGACTGCCGAACACCGGGGAGCTGTTTTTT. Protein: CASSSGLPNTGELFF.

This clone was seen only once. The rearrangement uses TRBV18 and TRBJ2-2; 8 positions agree with TRBD1. The CDR3 runs 16 residues. Germline V gene sequence: CDR1 KGHSH, CDR2 LQKENI. The junction had 5 bases not matched to a gene; V was cut back by 2 bases and J by 3 bases. The CDR3 spells CASSPEDRVDTGELFF. The CDR3, as DNA: TGTGCCAGCTCACCAGAGGACAGGGTCGACACCGGGGAGCTGTTTTTT.

This clone was seen only once. V is TRBV5-4 and J is TRBJ2-7, with D tentatively TRBD1 (6 bases). The CDR3 loop spans 14 amino acids. Germline V gene lookup returns CDR1 SGHNT and CDR2 YYREEE (reference sequence). The germline V and J ends were trimmed by 1 base and 5 bases, with 13 bases remaining between them. The CDR3 coding sequence is TGTGCCAGCAGCTTGTCCAGGGGACGGAACGAGCAGTACTTC. It is translated as CASSLSRGRNEQYF. The whole variable domain, remainder taken from reference TRBV5-4 and TRBJ2-7, is ETGVTQSPTHLIKTRGQQVTLRCSSQSGHNTVSWYQQALGQGPQFIFQYYREEENGRGNFPPRFSGLQFPNYSSELNVNALELDDSALYLCASSLSRGRNEQYFGPGTRLTVT.

This clone has just one count. The rearrangement links TRBV30 to TRBJ2-4; D is possibly TRBD2 (5 bases). Between the trimmed V and J ends, which lost 0 bases and 0 bases, there was a span of 15 bases. The CDR3 is 17 amino acids. CDR1 and CDR2 (germline): GTSNPN, SVGIG (reference sequence). The CDR3 reads CAWSVPEASLAKNIQYF. In DNA, the CDR3 is TGTGCCTGGAGTGTCCCGGAGGCATCCCTAGCCAAAAACATTCAGTACTTC.

The chain joins TRBV29-1 to TRBJ1-2; D ambiguous. The CDR3 spans 12 residues. The V gene's germline CDR1 is SQVTM and CDR2 ANQGSEA. V lost 3 bases, J lost 5 bases, and 10 bases lay in between. CDR3 amino acids: CSVDAQLYGYTF. The DNA of the CDR3 is TGCAGCGTTGACGCACAGTTATATGGCTACACCTTC.

The J gene is TRBJ1-1, the V gene TRBV5-1; D remains ambiguous. Germline assignment: CDR1 SGHRS and CDR2 YFSETQ. Trimming left V 2 bases short and J 1 base short, with 9 bases between. The CDR3 has 14 residues. The CDR3 nucleotides read TGCGCCAGCAGCTTACAGCCCAGGAACACTGAAGCTTTCTTT. Its translation is CASSLQPRNTEAFF.

The V call is TRBV7-9, the J call TRBJ2-1; TRBD1 matches at 11 bases. The V gene end was trimmed by 5 bases and the J gene end by 14 bases; junction bases not matched to a gene: 5. CDR1 and CDR2 (germline): SEHNR, FQNEAQ (reference sequence). This CDR3 contains 12 residues. In DNA, the CDR3 is TGTGCCAGCAGCGCGCGGACAGGGGGCGAGTTCTTC. The encoded protein is CASSARTGGEFF.

The chain couples TRBV7-3 to TRBJ2-5; perhaps TRBD2 as D (5 bases). The CDR3 totals 13 residues. Trimming took 5 bases from V and 3 from J, leaving 10 bases between them. Germline V gene data show CDR1 as SGHTA and CDR2 as FQGTGA. CDR3 sequence (DNA): TGTGCCAGCAGCCCCGGACTCGAAGAGACCCAGTACTTC. It translates to CASSPGLEETQYF.

This clone was seen once. The V call is TRBV7-9, the J call TRBJ2-2; D gene unclear. CDR3 length: 16 amino acids. The V end lost 4 bases, the J end lost 1 base, and 13 bases lay between the germline ends. Germline V lookup: CDR1 SEHNR, CDR2 FQNEAQ (reference sequence). Here the CDR3 DNA reads TGTGCCAGCAGCTCAGTACTACTGAGGAACACCGGGGAGCTGTTTTTT. Translating it yields CASSSVLLRNTGELFF.

V gene TRBV4-1 combines with J gene TRBJ1-2; TRBD1 matches at 7 bases. Trimming took 1 base from V and 6 from J; bases not matched to a gene: 8. Germline V gene data show CDR1 as MGHRA and CDR2 as YSYEKL. This CDR3 region has 15 residues. CDR3 in DNA: TGCGCCAGCAGCCAAGCTCCCGGGACAGTGAATGGCTACACCTTC. The encoded protein is CASSQAPGTVNGYTF.

CDR3 amino acids: CASRQGARNYGYTF. CDR3 DNA sequence: TGTGCCAGCAGGCAGGGGGCGCGGAACTATGGCTACACCTTC. The rearrangement uses TRBV6-5 and TRBJ1-2, with 8 nucleotides matching TRBD1. This CDR3 spans 14 amino acids. CDR1 is MNHEY, CDR2 SVGAGI, per germline. V shed 6 bases, J shed 2 bases, and the junction held 5 bases outside the gene matches.

This clone was picked up one time. This chain connects TRBV12-3 or TRBV12-4 to TRBJ2-3; tentatively, D is TRBD1 (5 bases). V gave up 5 bases and J gave up 3 bases, with 6 bases separating them. The CDR3 length is 12 residues. CDR3: CASSQGTDTQYF. The CDR3 DNA sequence: TGTGCCAGCAGTCAGGGTACAGATACGCAGTATTTT.

This sequence joins TRBV18 and TRBJ1-1; 9 bases are a match to TRBD1. CDR3 length equals 13 residues. V gave up 5 bases and J gave up 4 bases; unmatched junction bases: 2. CDR1 and CDR2 from the germline V gene are KGHSH and LQKENI. CDR3 coding DNA: TGTGCCAGCTCATCGGGACAGGGCACTGAAGCTTTCTTT. Translation: CASSSGQGTEAFF.

This chain joins TRBV11-2 and TRBJ2-7; D is unresolved. CDR1 and CDR2 (germline): SGHAT, FQNNGV. The CDR3 sequence is 11 residues long. The V end lost 3 bases, the J end lost 6 bases, and 6 bases lay between the germline ends. The CDR3 nucleotides are TGTGCCAGCAGCTTCCGTTTCGAGCAGTACTTC. It translates to CASSFRFEQYF. Full variable domain (remainder filled in from reference TRBV11-2 and TRBJ2-7): EAGVAQSPRYKIIEKRQSVAFWCNPISGHATLYWYQQILGQGPKLLIQFQNNGVVDDSQLPKDRFSAERLKGVDSTLKIQPAKLEDSAVYLCASSFRFEQYFGPGTRLTVT.

The rearrangement uses TRBV3-1 (or the pseudogene TRBV3-2) and TRBJ1-4; D remains ambiguous. Germline loops: CDR1 LGHDT, CDR2 YNNKEL (reference sequence). The CDR3 is 14 residues long. With 0 bases removed from V and 8 bases from J, the gap between germline ends came to 10 bases. CDR3 DNA sequence: TGTGCCAGCAGCCAAGATCTGGCCAGAGAAAAACTGTTTTTT. It yields the protein CASSQDLAREKLFF.

The rearrangement joins TRBV10-1 to TRBJ2-7; D perhaps matches TRBD1 (6 bases). Between the trimmed V and J ends, which lost 10 bases and 4 bases, there was a span of 17 bases. Germline loops: CDR1 WNHNN, CDR2 SYGVQD (reference sequence). This CDR3 comprises 13 residues. The CDR3, as DNA: TGCGCCATCCCAAGACAGGATTTGTACGAGCAGTACTTC. It is translated as CAIPRQDLYEQYF.

The gene calls are TRBV3-1 (or the pseudogene TRBV3-2) and TRBJ2-7, with 10 bases fitting TRBD1. With V trimmed by 1 base and J by 1 base, 7 bases remained unmatched. The CDR3 runs 17 residues. Per the germline V gene, CDR1 is LGHDT and CDR2 is YNNKEL (reference sequence). The CDR3 DNA reads TGTGCCAGCAGCCAAGCCTACCCGGGACAGGGGTCCTACGAGCAGTACTTC. It codes for CASSQAYPGQGSYEQYF.

The chain combines TRBV11-2 with TRBJ2-2; the D gene is possibly TRBD1 (6 bases). The CDR3 extends over 13 amino acids. V was cut by 8 bases and J by 7 bases, with 14 bases left in between. Germline-derived CDR1 and CDR2 are SGHAT and FQNNGV. CDR3 nucleotide sequence: TGTGCCAGCGTACAGGGTCGAATCGGGGAGCTGTTTTTT. It is translated as CASVQGRIGELFF.

Details on this clone: Compared with germline, one end of the junction differs, possibly owing to a read error. The chain is built from TRBV7-2 and TRBJ2-1; a possible D gene is TRBD2 (6 bases). Germline lookup yields CDR1 SGHTA and CDR2 FQGNSA. The CDR3 has 16 residues. CDR3 DNA: TGTGCCAGCAGTTTAGGCACCGGGACTGACTACAATGAGCAGTTCTTC. Residues: CASSLGTGTDYNEQFF.

The chain combines TRBV28 with TRBJ2-7; D is unclear. V lost 10 bases to trimming and J lost 2 bases, with 15 bases between them. CDR1 and CDR2 (germline): MDHEN, SYDVKM. This CDR3 is built from 13 residues. The CDR3 here is CATLTTTTYEQYF. The CDR3 nucleotides are TGTGCCACCTTAACTACAACGACCTACGAGCAGTACTTC. Together with reference TRBV28 and TRBJ2-7, the CDR3 gives the full variable domain: DVKVTQSSRYLVKRTGEKVFLECVQDMDHENMFWYRQDPGLGLRLIYFSYDVKMKEKGDIPEGYSVSREKKERFSLILESASTNQTSMYLCATLTTTTYEQYFGPGTRLTVT.